The present T cell receptor (beta chain) was sequenced within a study of T-cell reconstitution after alpha-beta-depleted transplantation in children. Molecular barcoding with unique molecular identifiers was used for the TCRbeta library. Each CDR3 protein is one row after TCRdb ran MiXCR on the PCR reads. Of 450,000 to 600,000 distinct CDR3 sequences in the sample, about 18% are singletons; the top ten hold 2.5% to 3.5%. The length of the CDR3 is 11 residues. Trimming cost V 6 bases and J 15 bases, with 19 bases left between them. Germline values: CDR1 SQVTM, CDR2 ANQGSEA. The sequenced sample was PBMCs from the stem cell graft donor, obtained from the stem cell graft. The source of this sequence is a human donor who donated a stem cell graft to a child with acute lymphoblastic leukemia. The chain joins TRBV29-1 to TRBJ2-3; TRBD2 might be the D (5 bases). CDR3 residues: CSVGRDRSAYF. The CDR3 coding sequence is TGCAGCGTCGGACGGGATAGGTCAGCATATTTT.